This TCR beta chain is drawn from a study of regulatory T cells in long-lasting Graves disease (dated by TCRdb to the early 2020s). In terms of the full investigation: Persistent Graves' disease meant more than 5 years of antithyroid drug treatment with TSH receptor autoantibodies that stayed positive. Patients with persistent Graves' disease were compared with patients with newly diagnosed Graves' disease using TCR sequencing and RNA sequencing of peripheral blood. The study was registered as a clinical trial and conducted in China. TCR sequencing covered around 13 persistent and 20 newly diagnosed Graves' disease patients, 33 samples in total. On average, persistent Graves' disease patients in the clinical cohort had been on antithyroid drugs for approximately 10 years.

In this sample, this clonotype turned up a few times. The clone's antigen remains unknown. No much larger clonotype is one base removed from it; base qualities were not supplied. General study outcomes and caveats: Preferential use of TRBV28, TRBJ1-2 and TRBJ2-5 was observed in persistent disease, whereas TRBV20-1 and TRBJ2-1 were favored in newly diagnosed disease. Sequencing and analysis were restricted to the TCR beta chain. Persistent Graves' disease patients showed lower TCR Shannon entropy and fewer highly expanded clones than newly diagnosed patients, suggesting clonal expansion. Only peripheral blood was studied, because thyroid tissue, the primary lesion, was inaccessible. As a limitation, the authors acknowledged that the small sample size may reduce accuracy. Persistent patients shared more public clonotypes among themselves (around 3,000) than newly diagnosed patients did (over 950).

V and J lose 4 bases and 3 bases, and a span of 16 bases separates them. CDR3 length: 15 amino acids, cysteine to phenylalanine. Only CDR3 DNA is held: 45 bases, read in frame from base 1. The germline V gene yields SGHRS for CDR1 and YFSETQ for CDR2. The receptor library was made with multiplex PCR. The sample was run on an Illumina HiSeq 4000. To build TCR beta libraries, CDR3 regions were amplified by Arm-PCR using iRepertoire HTBI primers. Gel purification was performed on PCR products prior to sequencing. As for the authors' bioinformatics: Gene usage analysis of CDR3 amino acid clonotypes used the 62 TRBV and about 15 TRBJ segments found across samples. Filtered high-quality paired reads were merged into contigs using COPE and FqMerger. Contigs were aligned with BLAST to IMGT TRBV, TRBD and TRBJ reference genes, and CDR3 was defined per IMGT. Highly expanded clones were defined as clonotypes with a frequency above 0.1%. Shannon entropy served as the measure of repertoire diversity, while the Gini coefficient captured V-J evenness. A clonotype found in more than one individual was treated as public. The public sequencing data were trimmed at Q25 with fastp and processed into clonotypes with MiXCR by TCRdb, which kept only in-frame beta chains. Records with the same CDR3 protein are collapsed into one entry carrying the most frequent genes and DNA. TCRdb's processing, not the authors', yielded these V and J calls. The sample yields 360,000 or so distinct CDR3 sequences; about 23% were counted once. Of the sample, about 27% falls within the top ten clones.

The sample's time point, from its label and the paper: persistent/refractory GD, antithyroid drugs over 5 years with positive TRAb. For both TCR sequencing and RNA sequencing, RNA was extracted from PBMCs using TRIzol. Graves' disease was diagnosed according to American Thyroid Association guidelines. Patients for the study were recruited at an endocrinology department in Xi'an, China. Each patient gave roughly 8.4 milliliters of peripheral blood, collected in an EDTA anticoagulant tube. Ficoll Paque Plus density gradient separation was used to isolate PBMCs, and no additional T cell sorting was done. An Agilent 2100 Bioanalyzer and agarose gel were used to check RNA quality, while a NanoDrop 2000 measured RNA concentration.

This chain joins TRBV5-1 to TRBJ1-2; the D segment could be TRBD1, given 5 matching bases. This clonotype originated in a woman in her thirties or forties with Graves disease. Donor details come from another sample of the same person, matched by shared clones. The sample here was peripheral blood mononuclear cells (PBMCs), taken when the disease was refractory, from a patient treated with antithyroid drugs. The nucleotide sequence reads TGCGCCAGCAGCCAGTCCGCCGGGACTGACTATGGCTACACCTTC. It translates as CASSQSAGTDYGYTF.